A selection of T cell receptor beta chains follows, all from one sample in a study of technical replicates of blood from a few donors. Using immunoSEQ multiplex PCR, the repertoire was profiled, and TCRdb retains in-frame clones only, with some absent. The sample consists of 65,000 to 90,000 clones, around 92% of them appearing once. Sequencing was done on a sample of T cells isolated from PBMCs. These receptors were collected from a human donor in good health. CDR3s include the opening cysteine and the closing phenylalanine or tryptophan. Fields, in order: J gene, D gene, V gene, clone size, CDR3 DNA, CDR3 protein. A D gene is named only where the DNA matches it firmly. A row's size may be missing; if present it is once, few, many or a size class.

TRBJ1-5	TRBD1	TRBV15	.	TGTGCCACCAGCGAGACAGGGGTCGGCAATCAGCCCCAGCATTTT	CATSETGVGNQPQHF
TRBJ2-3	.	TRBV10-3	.	TGTGCCATCAGTGAGTCGTGGCTAGCGCGAAAGAGCACAGATACGCAGTATTTT	CAISESWLARKSTDTQYF
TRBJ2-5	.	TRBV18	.	TGTGCCAGCTCACCTCCCGCGACTAGGAGTCAAGAGACCCAGTACTTC	CASSPPATRSQETQYF
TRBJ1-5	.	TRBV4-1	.	TGCGCCAGCAGCCAAGGGCAACAGCTCAATCAGCCCCAGCATTTT	CASSQGQQLNQPQHF
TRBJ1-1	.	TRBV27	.	TGTGCCAGCAGCACCCCCGGGGGGGGGATCACTGAAGCTTTCTTT	CASSTPGGGITEAFF
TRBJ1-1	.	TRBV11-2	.	TGTGCCAGCAGCTTTCTTCTCCTCTCTATGAACACTGAAGCTTTCTTT	CASSFLLLSMNTEAFF
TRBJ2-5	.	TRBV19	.	TGTGCCAGTAGCAGCGTCGACCCCATACCCTTACAAGAGACCCAGTACTTC	CASSSVDPIPLQETQYF
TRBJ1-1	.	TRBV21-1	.	TGTGCCAGCAGCTGGGGGCAGAAATGTATATCGGACACTGAAGCTTTCTTT	CASSWGQKCISDTEAFF
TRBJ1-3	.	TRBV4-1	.	TGCGCCAGCAGCCAAGGATCGGGTTGGGCAGGGGCTGGAAACACCATATATTTT	CASSQGSGWAGAGNTIYF
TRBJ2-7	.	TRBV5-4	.	TGTGCCAGCAGCGCCGGCTACGAGCAGTACTTC	CASSAGYEQYF
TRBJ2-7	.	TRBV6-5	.	TGTGCCAGCAGGGCCCAAGAAAGGGGAGAGCAGTACTTC	CASRAQERGEQYF
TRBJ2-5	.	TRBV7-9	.	TGTGCCAGCAGCTTAGGGGAGAAGGGCCTTCCCCAAGAGACCCAGTACTTC	CASSLGEKGLPQETQYF
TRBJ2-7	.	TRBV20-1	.	TGCAGTGCTCTAAAGAGGGAGCAGTACTTC	CSALKREQYF
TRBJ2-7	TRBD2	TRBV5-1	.	TGCGCCAGCAGCTTGACCCCGGGAGGGGTCTACGAGCAGTACTTC	CASSLTPGGVYEQYF
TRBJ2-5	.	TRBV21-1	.	TGTGCCAGGACGGACAAGGACCGACAAGAGACCCAGTACTTC	CARTDKDRQETQYF
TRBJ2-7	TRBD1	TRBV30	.	TGTGCCTGGAGTGGACAGGGGGGAGCCTACGAGCAGTACTTC	CAWSGQGGAYEQYF
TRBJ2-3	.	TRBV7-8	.	TGTGCCAGCAGCTTGGAACTTTATGGCGAGCGATCGTCGGCGCAGTATTTT	CASSLELYGERSSAQYF
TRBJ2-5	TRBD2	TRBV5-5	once	TGTGCCAGCAGCTCGTGGACTAGCGCAAAAGAGACCCAGTACTTC	CASSSWTSAKETQYF
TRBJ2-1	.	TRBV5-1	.	TGCGCCAGCAGCTTGGAAGAGGCCGAATACAATGAGCAGTTCTTC	CASSLEEAEYNEQFF
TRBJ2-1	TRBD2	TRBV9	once	TGTGCCAGCAGCGGGACTAGCGCGCTATACAATGAGCAGTTCTTC	CASSGTSALYNEQFF
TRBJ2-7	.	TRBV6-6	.	TGTGCCAGCAGCCTCCCCCTACGCGACGAGCAGTACTTC	CASSLPLRDEQYF
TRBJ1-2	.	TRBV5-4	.	TGTGCCAGCAGCCCCTCGGCAGGGGTTGGCTATGGCTACACCTTC	CASSPSAGVGYGYTF
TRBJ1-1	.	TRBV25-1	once	TGTGCCAGCAGTTCCCACTCCCGGGGGGGTAGTGAAGCTTTCTTT	CASSSHSRGGSEAFF
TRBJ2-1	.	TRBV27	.	TGTGCCAGCAGTTTAACATCAGCGTACAATGAGCAGTTCTTC	CASSLTSAYNEQFF
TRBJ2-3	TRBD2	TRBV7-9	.	TGTGCCAGCAGCTTATCAGGAGGGGGACTAGCGGGAGATACGCAGTATTTT	CASSLSGGGLAGDTQYF
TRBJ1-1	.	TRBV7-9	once	TGTGCCAGCAGCTTAGCGGGCACAGGTGGGACTGAAGCTTTCTTT	CASSLAGTGGTEAFF
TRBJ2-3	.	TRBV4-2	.	TGTGCCAGCAGCCAAGACGCAGGCACAGATACGCAGTATTTT	CASSQDAGTDTQYF
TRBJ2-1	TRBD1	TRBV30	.	TGTGCCTGGAAAGACAGGGGGCAAGGTGAGCAGTTCTTC	CAWKDRGQGEQFF
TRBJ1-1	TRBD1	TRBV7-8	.	TGTGCCAGCAGCTTCAATCCCTCCTTGGACAGGGCGGGCACTGAAGCTTTCTTT	CASSFNPSLDRAGTEAFF
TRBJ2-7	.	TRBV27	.	TGTGCCAGCAGTTCGCAGGCAGCCTACGAGCAGTACTTC	CASSSQAAYEQYF
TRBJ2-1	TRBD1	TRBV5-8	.	TGTGCCAGCAGCATCAGGGGGACCTCTTACAATGAGCAGTTCTTC	CASSIRGTSYNEQFF